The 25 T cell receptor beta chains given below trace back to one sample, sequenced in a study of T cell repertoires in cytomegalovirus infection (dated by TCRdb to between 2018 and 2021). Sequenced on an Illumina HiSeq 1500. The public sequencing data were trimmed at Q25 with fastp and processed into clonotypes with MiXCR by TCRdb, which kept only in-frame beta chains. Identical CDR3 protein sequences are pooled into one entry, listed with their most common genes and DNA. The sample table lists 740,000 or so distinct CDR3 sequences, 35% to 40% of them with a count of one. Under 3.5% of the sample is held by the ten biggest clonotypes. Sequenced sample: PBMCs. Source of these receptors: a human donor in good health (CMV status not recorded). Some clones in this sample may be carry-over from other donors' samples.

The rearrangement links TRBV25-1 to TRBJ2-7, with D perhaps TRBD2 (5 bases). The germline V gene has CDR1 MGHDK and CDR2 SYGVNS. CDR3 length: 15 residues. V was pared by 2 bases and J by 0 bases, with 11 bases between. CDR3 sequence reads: CASSEVRDVSYEQYF. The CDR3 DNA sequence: TGTGCCAGCAGTGAAGTCCGGGATGTCTCCTACGAGCAGTACTTC.

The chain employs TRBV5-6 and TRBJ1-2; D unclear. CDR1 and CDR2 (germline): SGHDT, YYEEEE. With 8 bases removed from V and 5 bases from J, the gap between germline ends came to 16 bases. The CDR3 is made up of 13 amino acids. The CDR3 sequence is CASTPESGYGYTF. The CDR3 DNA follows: TGTGCCAGTACGCCGGAAAGTGGATATGGCTACACCTTC. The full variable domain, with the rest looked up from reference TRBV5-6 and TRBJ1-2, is DAGVTQSPTHLIKTRGQQVTLRCSPKSGHDTVSWYQQALGQGPQFIFQYYEEEERQRGNFPDRFSGHQFPNYSSELNVNALLLGDSALYLCASTPESGYGYTFGSGTRLTVV.

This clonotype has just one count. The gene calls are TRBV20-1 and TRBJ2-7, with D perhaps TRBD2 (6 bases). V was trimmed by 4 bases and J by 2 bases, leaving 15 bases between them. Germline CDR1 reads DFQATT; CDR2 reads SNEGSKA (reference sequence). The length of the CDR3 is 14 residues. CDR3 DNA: TGCAGTGCTACCCTTTTGGCGGGACCCTACGAGCAGTACTTC. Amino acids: CSATLLAGPYEQYF.

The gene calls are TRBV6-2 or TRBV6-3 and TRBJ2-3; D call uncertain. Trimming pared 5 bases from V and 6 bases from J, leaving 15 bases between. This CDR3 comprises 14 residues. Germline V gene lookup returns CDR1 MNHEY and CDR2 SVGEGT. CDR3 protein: CASSEVVETDTQYF. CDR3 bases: TGTGCCAGCAGTGAAGTGGTTGAGACGGATACGCAGTATTTT.

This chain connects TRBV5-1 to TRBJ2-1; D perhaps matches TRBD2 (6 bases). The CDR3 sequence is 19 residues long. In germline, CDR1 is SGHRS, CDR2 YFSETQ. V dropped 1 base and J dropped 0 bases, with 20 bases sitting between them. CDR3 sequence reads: CASSLWGFRLASSYNEQFF. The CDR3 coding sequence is TGCGCCAGCAGCTTGTGGGGGTTTAGGCTAGCGAGCTCCTACAATGAGCAGTTCTTC. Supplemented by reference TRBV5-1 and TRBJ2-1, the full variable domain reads KAGVTQTPRYLIKTRGQQVTLSCSPISGHRSVSWYQQTPGQGLQFLFEYFSETQRNKGNFPGRFSGRQFSNSRSEMNVSTLELGDSALYLCASSLWGFRLASSYNEQFFGPGTRLTVL.

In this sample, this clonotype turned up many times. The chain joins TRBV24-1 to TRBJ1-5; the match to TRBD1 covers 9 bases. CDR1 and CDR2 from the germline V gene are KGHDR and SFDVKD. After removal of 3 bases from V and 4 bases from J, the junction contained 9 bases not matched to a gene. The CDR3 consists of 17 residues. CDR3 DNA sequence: TGTGCCACCAGTGATGGGGGACAGGGTGGCAAGAATCAGCCCCAGCATTTT. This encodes CATSDGGQGGKNQPQHF.

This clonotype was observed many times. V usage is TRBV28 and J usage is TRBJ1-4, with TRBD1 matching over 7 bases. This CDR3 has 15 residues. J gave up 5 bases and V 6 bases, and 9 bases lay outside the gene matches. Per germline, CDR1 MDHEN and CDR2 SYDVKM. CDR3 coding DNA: TGTGCCAGCAGGGGACAGTTAGGCCACAATGAAAAACTGTTTTTT. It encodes CASRGQLGHNEKLFF.

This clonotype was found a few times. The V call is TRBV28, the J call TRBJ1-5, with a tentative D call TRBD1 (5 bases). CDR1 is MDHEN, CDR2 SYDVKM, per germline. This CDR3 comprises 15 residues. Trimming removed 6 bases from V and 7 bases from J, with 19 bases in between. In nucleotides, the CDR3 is TGTGCCAGCAGCGGGGTAGACGGGGGAGGGCAGCCCCAGCATTTT. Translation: CASSGVDGGGQPQHF.

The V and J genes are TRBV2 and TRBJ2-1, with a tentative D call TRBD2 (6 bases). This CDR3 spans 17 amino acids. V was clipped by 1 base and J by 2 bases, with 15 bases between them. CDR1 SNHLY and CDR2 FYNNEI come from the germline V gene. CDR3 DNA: TGTGCCAGCAGTGAAGATCCGGGAGCGGATCCCTACAATGAGCAGTTCTTC. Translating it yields CASSEDPGADPYNEQFF. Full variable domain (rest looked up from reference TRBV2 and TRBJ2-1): EPEVTQTPSHQVTQMGQEVILRCVPISNHLYFYWYRQILGQKVEFLVSFYNNEISEKSEIFDDQFSVERPDGSNFTLKIRSTKLEDSAMYFCASSEDPGADPYNEQFFGPGTRLTVL.

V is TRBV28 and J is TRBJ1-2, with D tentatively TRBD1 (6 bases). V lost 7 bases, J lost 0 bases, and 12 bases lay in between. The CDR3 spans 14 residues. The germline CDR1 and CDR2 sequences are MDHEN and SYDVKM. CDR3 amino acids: CASTGQPANYGYTF. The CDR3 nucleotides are TGTGCCAGCACCGGACAGCCAGCTAACTATGGCTACACCTTC.

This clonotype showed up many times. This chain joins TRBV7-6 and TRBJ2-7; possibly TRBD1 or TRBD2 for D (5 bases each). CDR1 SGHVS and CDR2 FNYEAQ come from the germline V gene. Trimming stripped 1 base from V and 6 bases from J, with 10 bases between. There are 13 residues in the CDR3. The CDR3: CASSLGDASEQYF. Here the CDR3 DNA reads TGTGCCAGCAGCTTAGGGGACGCCTCCGAGCAGTACTTC.

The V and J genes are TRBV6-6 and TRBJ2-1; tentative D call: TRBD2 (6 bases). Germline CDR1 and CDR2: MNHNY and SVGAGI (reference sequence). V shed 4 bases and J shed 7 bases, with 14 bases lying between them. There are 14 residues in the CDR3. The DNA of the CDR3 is TGTGCCAGCAGTTCCATCGGGGGAGGTAATGAGCAGTTCTTC. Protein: CASSSIGGGNEQFF.

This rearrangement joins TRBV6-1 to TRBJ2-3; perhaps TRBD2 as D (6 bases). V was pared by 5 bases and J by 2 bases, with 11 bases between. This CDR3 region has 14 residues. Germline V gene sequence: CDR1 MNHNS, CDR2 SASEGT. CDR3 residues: CASSISGYTDTQYF. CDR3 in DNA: TGTGCCAGCAGTATTAGCGGCTACACAGATACGCAGTATTTT.

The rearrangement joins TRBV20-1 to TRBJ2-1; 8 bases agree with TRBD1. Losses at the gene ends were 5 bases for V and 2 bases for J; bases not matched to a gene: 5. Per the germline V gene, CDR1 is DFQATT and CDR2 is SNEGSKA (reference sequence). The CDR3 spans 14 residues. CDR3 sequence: CSALDRAAYNEQFF. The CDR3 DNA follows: TGCAGTGCTCTGGACAGGGCAGCCTACAATGAGCAGTTCTTC.

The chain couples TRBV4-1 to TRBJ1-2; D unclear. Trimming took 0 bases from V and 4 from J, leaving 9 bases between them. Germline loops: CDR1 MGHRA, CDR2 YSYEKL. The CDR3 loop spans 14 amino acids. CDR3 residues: CASSQDEGVYGYTF. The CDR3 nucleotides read TGCGCCAGCAGCCAAGATGAGGGTGTCTATGGCTACACCTTC.

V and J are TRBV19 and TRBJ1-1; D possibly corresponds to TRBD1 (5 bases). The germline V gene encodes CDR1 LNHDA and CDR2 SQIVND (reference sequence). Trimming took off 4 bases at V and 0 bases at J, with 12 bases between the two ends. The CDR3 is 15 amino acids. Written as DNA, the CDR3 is TGTGCCAGTAGTAAAAGGACAACTGTGAACACTGAAGCTTTCTTT. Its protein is CASSKRTTVNTEAFF.

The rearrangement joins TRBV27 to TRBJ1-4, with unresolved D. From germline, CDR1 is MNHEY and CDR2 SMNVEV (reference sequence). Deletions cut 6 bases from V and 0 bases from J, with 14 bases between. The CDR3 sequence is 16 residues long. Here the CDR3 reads CASSHGRTATNEKLFF. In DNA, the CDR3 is TGTGCCAGCAGCCACGGGAGGACTGCAACTAATGAAAAACTGTTTTTT.

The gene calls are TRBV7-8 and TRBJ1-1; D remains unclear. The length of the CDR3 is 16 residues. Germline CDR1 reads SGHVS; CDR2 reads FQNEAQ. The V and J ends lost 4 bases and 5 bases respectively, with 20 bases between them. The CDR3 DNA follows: TGTGCCAGCAGCTCTACTTCTGGGCCCTGGCGGACTGAAGCTTTCTTT. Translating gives CASSSTSGPWRTEAFF.

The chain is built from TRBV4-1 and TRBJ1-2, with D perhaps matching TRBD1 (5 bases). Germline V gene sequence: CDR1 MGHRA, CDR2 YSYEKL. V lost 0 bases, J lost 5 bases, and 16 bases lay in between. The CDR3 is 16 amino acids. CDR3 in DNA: TGCGCCAGCAGCCAAGATAACCCCCGGGAGGGGTATGGCTACACCTTC. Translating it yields CASSQDNPREGYGYTF.

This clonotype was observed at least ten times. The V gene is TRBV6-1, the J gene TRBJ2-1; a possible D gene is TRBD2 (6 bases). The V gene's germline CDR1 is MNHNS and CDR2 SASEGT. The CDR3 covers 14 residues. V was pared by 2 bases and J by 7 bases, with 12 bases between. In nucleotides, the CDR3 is TGTGCCAGCAGTGAAAGGGGTCGGGGGAATGAGCAGTTCTTC. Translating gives CASSERGRGNEQFF.

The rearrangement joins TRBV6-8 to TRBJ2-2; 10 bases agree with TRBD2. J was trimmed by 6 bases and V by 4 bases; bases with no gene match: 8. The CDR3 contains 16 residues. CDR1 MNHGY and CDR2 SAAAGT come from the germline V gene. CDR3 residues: CASSSLAGEFAGELFF. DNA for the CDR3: TGTGCCAGCAGTTCTCTAGCGGGAGAGTTCGCCGGGGAGCTGTTTTTT.

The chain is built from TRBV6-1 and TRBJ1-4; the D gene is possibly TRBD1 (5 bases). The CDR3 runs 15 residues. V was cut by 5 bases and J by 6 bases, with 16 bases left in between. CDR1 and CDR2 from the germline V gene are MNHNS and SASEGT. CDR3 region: CASSLVARGDEKLFF. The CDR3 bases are TGTGCCAGCAGTTTGGTAGCCAGAGGGGATGAAAAACTGTTTTTT.

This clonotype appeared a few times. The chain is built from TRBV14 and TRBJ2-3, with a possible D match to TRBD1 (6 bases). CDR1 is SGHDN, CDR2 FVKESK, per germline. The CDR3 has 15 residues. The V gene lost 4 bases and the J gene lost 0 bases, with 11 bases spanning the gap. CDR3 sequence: CASSRTDLSTDTQYF. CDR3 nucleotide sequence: TGTGCCAGCAGCCGGACAGACCTAAGCACAGATACGCAGTATTTT. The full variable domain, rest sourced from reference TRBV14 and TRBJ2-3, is EAGVTQFPSHSVIEKGQTVTLRCDPISGHDNLYWYRRVMGKEIKFLLHFVKESKQDESGMPNNRFLAERTGGTYSTLKVQPAELEDSGVYFCASSRTDLSTDTQYFGPGTRLTVL.

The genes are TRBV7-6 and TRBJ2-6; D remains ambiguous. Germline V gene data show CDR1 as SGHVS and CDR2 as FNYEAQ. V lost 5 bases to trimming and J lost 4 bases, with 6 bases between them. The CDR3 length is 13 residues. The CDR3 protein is CASSAIGANVLTF. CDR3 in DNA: TGTGCCAGCAGCGCGATCGGGGCCAACGTCCTGACTTTC.

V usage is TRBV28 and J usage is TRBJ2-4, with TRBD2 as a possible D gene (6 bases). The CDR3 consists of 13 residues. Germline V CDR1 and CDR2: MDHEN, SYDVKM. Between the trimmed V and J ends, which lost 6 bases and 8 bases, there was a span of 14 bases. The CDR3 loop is CASSLALGDIQYF. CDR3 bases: TGTGCCAGCAGCCTAGCGTTAGGGGACATTCAGTACTTC.